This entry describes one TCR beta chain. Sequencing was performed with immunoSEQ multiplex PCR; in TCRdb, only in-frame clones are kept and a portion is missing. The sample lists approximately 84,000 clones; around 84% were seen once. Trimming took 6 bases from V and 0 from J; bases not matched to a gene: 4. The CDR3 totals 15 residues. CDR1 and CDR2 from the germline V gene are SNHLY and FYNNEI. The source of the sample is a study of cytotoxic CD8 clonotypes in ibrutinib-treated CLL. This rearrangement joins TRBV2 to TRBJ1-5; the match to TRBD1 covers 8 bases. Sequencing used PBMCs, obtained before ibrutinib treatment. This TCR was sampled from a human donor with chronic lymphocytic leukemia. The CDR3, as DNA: TGTGCCAGCAGGGGGCAGGGGGCTAGCAATCAGCCCCAGCATTTT. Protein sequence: CASRGQGASNQPQHF.